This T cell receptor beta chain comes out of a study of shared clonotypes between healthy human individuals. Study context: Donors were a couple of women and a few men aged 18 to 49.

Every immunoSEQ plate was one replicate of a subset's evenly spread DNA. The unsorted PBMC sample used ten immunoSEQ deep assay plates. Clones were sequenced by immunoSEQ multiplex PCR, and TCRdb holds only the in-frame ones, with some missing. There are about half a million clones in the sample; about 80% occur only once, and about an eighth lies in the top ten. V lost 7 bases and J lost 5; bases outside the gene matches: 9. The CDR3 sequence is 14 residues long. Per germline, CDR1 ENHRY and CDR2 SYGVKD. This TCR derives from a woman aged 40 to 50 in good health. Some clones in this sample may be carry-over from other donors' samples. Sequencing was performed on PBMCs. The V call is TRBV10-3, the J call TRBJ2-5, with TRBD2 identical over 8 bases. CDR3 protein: CAINRGLAGETQYF. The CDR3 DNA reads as TGTGCCATCAACCGAGGACTAGCCGGCGAGACCCAGTACTTC.